Presented here are 20 T cell receptor beta chains from one specimen sequenced in a study of blood T cell repertoires in COVID-19. Assay: immunoSEQ multiplex PCR; the TCRdb copy retains only in-frame clones and omits some. The data hold around 130,000 clones, with around four fifths observed a single time. Sequenced: peripheral blood. These receptors all stem from a human donor in a cohort sampled during active COVID-19.

The table lists this clone with a few counts. The V and J genes are TRBV28 and TRBJ1-5, with a possible D match to TRBD1 (5 bases). There are 15 residues in the CDR3. Germline V CDR1 and CDR2: MDHEN, SYDVKM. Trimming shortened V by 6 bases and J by 5 bases, and 17 bases separated the two germline ends. The CDR3 sequence is CASRSGFLGDQPQHF. For the CDR3, the DNA is TGTGCCAGCAGGTCAGGGTTTCTTGGGGATCAGCCCCAGCATTTT.

This clone has only a few counts. The chain carries TRBV6-5 and TRBJ2-2, with D uncertain. The CDR3 runs 15 residues. Per the germline V gene, CDR1 is MNHEY and CDR2 is SVGAGI. With 8 bases removed from V and 0 bases from J, the gap between germline ends came to 13 bases. The CDR3 bases are TGTGCCAGCCGCAGGCAGAGTGCGAACACCGGGGAGCTGTTTTTT. It encodes CASRRQSANTGELFF.

This chain uses TRBV11-2 with TRBJ2-2; 9 bases fit TRBD2. The J segment lost 1 base and the V segment lost 2 bases, leaving 5 bases of the junction unmatched. Germline V lookup: CDR1 SGHAT, CDR2 FQNNGV. The CDR3 has 17 residues. The CDR3 reads CASSLPSGEVNTGELFF. CDR3 sequence (DNA): TGTGCCAGCAGCTTACCTAGCGGGGAGGTGAACACCGGGGAGCTGTTTTTT. Drawing the rest from reference TRBV11-2 and TRBJ2-2, the complete variable domain is EAGVAQSPRYKIIEKRQSVAFWCNPISGHATLYWYQQILGQGPKLLIQFQNNGVVDDSQLPKDRFSAERLKGVDSTLKIQPAKLEDSAVYLCASSLPSGEVNTGELFFGEGSRLTVL.

The rearrangement uses TRBV6-6 and TRBJ2-3, with 10 nucleotides matching TRBD1. CDR1 is MNHNY and CDR2 is SVGAGI in the germline V gene (reference sequence). This CDR3 has 15 residues. Trimming at V came to 7 bases and at J to 3 bases, leaving 7 bases not matched to a gene. This chain's CDR3 is CASMRTGGGTDTQYF. DNA of the CDR3: TGTGCCAGCATGAGGACAGGGGGTGGTACAGATACGCAGTATTTT.

The rearrangement links TRBV4-2 to TRBJ1-2; 7 bases agree with TRBD1. The CDR3 runs 17 residues. The germline gives CDR1 LGHNA, CDR2 YNFKEQ. The junction had 17 bases not matched to a gene; V was cut back by 4 bases and J by 6 bases. The CDR3 spells CASSPGGTDTSIDGYTF. In nucleotides, the CDR3 is TGTGCCAGCAGCCCAGGGGGAACGGACACTTCTATTGATGGCTACACCTTC.

V gene TRBV7-6 combines with J gene TRBJ2-5; no clear D. Germline CDR1 SGHVS, CDR2 FNYEAQ. This CDR3 contains 11 residues. Trimming cost V 4 bases and J 4 bases, with 4 bases left between them. In DNA, the CDR3 is TGTGCCAGCAGCTCTAGAGAGACCCAGTACTTC. This gives the protein CASSSRETQYF.

The gene calls are TRBV5-6 and TRBJ2-7; 8 bases align to TRBD1. Germline V gene data show CDR1 as SGHDT and CDR2 as YYEEEE. The CDR3 is 15 amino acids. The V segment lost 1 base and the J segment 2 bases; nucleotides outside the gene matches: 5. The CDR3: CASSLTGQGPYEQYF. The CDR3, as DNA: TGTGCCAGCAGCTTGACCGGACAGGGACCCTACGAGCAGTACTTC. Looking up the rest from reference TRBV5-6 and TRBJ2-7 gives the full variable domain: DAGVTQSPTHLIKTRGQQVTLRCSPKSGHDTVSWYQQALGQGPQFIFQYYEEEERQRGNFPDRFSGHQFPNYSSELNVNALLLGDSALYLCASSLTGQGPYEQYFGPGTRLTVT.

The chain has TRBV10-3 and TRBJ2-7; possible D gene TRBD1, 5 bases. The germline CDR1 and CDR2 sequences are ENHRY and SYGVKD. V was shortened by 8 bases and J by 5 bases, with 13 bases between the two germline ends. CDR3 length: 12 residues. CDR3 protein: CAIAKGAHEQYF. The CDR3 coding sequence is TGTGCCATCGCGAAAGGGGCACACGAGCAGTACTTC.

The table lists this clone with many counts. The chain is built from TRBV6-5 and TRBJ2-1, with D perhaps TRBD1 (6 bases). The germline gives CDR1 MNHEY, CDR2 SVGAGI. The CDR3 has 12 residues. Trimming removed 5 bases at V and 8 bases at J, with 10 bases between. The CDR3 bases are TGTGCCAGCAGTACAGGGTCCCATGAGCAGTTCTTC. This codes for CASSTGSHEQFF.

The chain employs TRBV12-3 or TRBV12-4 and TRBJ2-7; possibly TRBD1 for D (7 bases). V dropped 4 bases and J dropped 6 bases, with 13 bases sitting between them. The CDR3 contains 13 residues. Written as DNA, the CDR3 is TGTGCCAGCAGTTCATACAGGGGAGGCGAGCAGTACTTC. This sequence encodes CASSSYRGGEQYF.

This clone has a handful of counts. The J gene is TRBJ2-3, the V gene TRBV9; 10 nucleotides align to TRBD2. The CDR3 contains 16 residues. Unmatched junction bases numbered 6, after V lost 0 bases and J lost 5 bases. CDR1 and CDR2 (germline): SGDLS, YYNGEE. DNA of the CDR3: TGTGCCAGCAGCGTAGCCCCAGCGGGGGGGCGAGATACGCAGTATTTT. It codes for CASSVAPAGGRDTQYF.

The CDR3 is CASSIDPGRGRINYGYTF. In nucleotides, the CDR3 is TGTGCCAGTAGTATAGATCCCGGCAGGGGCCGGATTAACTATGGCTACACCTTC. The V and J genes are TRBV19 and TRBJ1-2; maybe TRBD1 (6 bases). The germline gives CDR1 LNHDA, CDR2 SQIVND (reference sequence). Trimming took 0 bases from V and 1 from J, leaving 18 bases between them. CDR3 length equals 18 residues.

The chain is built from TRBV6-5 and TRBJ2-5, with 11 nucleotides matching TRBD1. J gave up 7 bases and V 2 bases, and 9 bases lay outside the gene matches. Germline V gene sequence: CDR1 MNHEY, CDR2 SVGAGI. CDR3 size: 16 residues. CDR3 region: CASSYLRTGGVGTQYF. The CDR3 nucleotides are TGTGCCAGCAGTTACCTGCGGACAGGGGGCGTTGGGACCCAGTACTTC.

V is TRBV4-1 and J is TRBJ2-1, with TRBD2 matching over 12 bases. This CDR3 region has 16 residues. V dropped 0 bases and J dropped 8; count of bases not matched to a gene: 5. Per the germline V gene, CDR1 is MGHRA and CDR2 is YSYEKL. CDR3 loop: CASSQESTSGGYEQFF. DNA of the CDR3: TGCGCCAGCAGCCAAGAGAGTACTAGCGGGGGGTATGAGCAGTTCTTC.

The chain recombines TRBV10-3 with TRBJ2-3; 15 nucleotides align to TRBD2. Germline CDR1 ENHRY, CDR2 SYGVKD. With 8 bases clipped from V and 2 bases from J, the junction kept 14 bases outside the gene matches. The CDR3 runs to 19 residues. The CDR3 sequence is CAIGWTSGGAGGSTDTQYF. The CDR3 DNA is TGTGCCATCGGCTGGACTAGCGGGGGGGCGGGCGGCTCCACAGATACGCAGTATTTT.

This sequence joins TRBV13 and TRBJ2-3; 8 positions agree with TRBD2. The CDR3 has 14 residues. The V gene's germline CDR1 is PRHDT and CDR2 FYEKMQ (reference sequence). V shed 6 bases and J 5 bases; nucleotides not matched to a gene: 7. The CDR3 DNA reads TGTGCCAGCAGTTTCAACGGGGGGGTAGATACGCAGTATTTT. Translated, it gives CASSFNGGVDTQYF.

V usage is TRBV23-1 and J usage is TRBJ2-2; 7 nucleotides align to TRBD1. TRBV23-1 is an ORF; its function is uncertain. Germline trimming cut 4 bases from V and 0 bases from J; bases unmatched to any gene: 14. The CDR3 is 19 amino acids. Here the CDR3 DNA reads TGCGCCAGCAGTCTGGGACAGCGAGGGACGACCCCGAACACCGGGGAGCTGTTTTTT. Its protein product is CASSLGQRGTTPNTGELFF.

The J gene is TRBJ1-4, the V gene TRBV7-6; D call uncertain. The CDR3 covers 17 residues. V gave up 1 base and J gave up 5 bases, with 17 bases separating them. The germline gives CDR1 SGHVS, CDR2 FNYEAQ. This CDR3 is CASSLDVTDGVNEKLFF. The CDR3, as DNA: TGTGCCAGCAGCTTAGATGTGACTGACGGAGTAAATGAAAAACTGTTTTTT.

This sequence joins TRBV7-6 and TRBJ2-3; no reliable D call. The germline CDR1 and CDR2 sequences are SGHVS and FNYEAQ. The CDR3 is 15 residues long. V was trimmed by 5 bases and J by 2 bases, leaving 14 bases between them. CDR3 loop: CASSARDATTDTQYF. CDR3 DNA: TGTGCCAGCAGCGCCCGTGATGCTACCACAGATACGCAGTATTTT.

V gene TRBV19 combines with J gene TRBJ2-7; a possible D gene is TRBD1 (6 bases). Germline-derived CDR1 and CDR2 are LNHDA and SQIVND (reference sequence). The CDR3 has 16 residues. V dropped 6 bases and J dropped 2 bases, with 20 bases sitting between them. CDR3 coding DNA: TGTGCCAGTAGCCCACGGACAGTGCTTACCCCCTACGAGCAGTACTTC. Its translation is CASSPRTVLTPYEQYF.